This T cell receptor beta chain was sequenced during a study of cytomegalovirus exposure and HLA in healthy donors. PCR amplification relied on 60 Vbeta primers (plus 13 Jbeta primers). Authors' methods: As a later analysis found, there were around 86 million unique TCR beta chains, of which approximately 10 million were shared. The data were produced by immunoSEQ multiplex PCR, yet TCRdb's version contains in-frame clones alone and is incomplete. V, J and clone size were drawn from that table, and D and trimming were deduced from the DNA. The table shows some 71,000 clones, with about 73% occurring only once. Among the donors, all were healthy bone marrow donors. The germline V gene encodes CDR1 LGHNA and CDR2 YNFKEQ. The CDR3 is made up of 15 amino acids. The junction had 1 base not matched to a gene; V was cut back by 0 bases and J by 3 bases. General observations from the study: Accounts indicate the classifier identified cytomegalovirus status with strong specificity and sensitivity. From TCR beta sequences, most subjects' HLA-A and HLA-B alleles were reportedly predicted accurately.

As to this clone: Its antigen remains unknown.

This TCR came from a woman aged 50 to 60 in good health and CMV-seropositive. This chain joins TRBV4-2 and TRBJ2-7; 11 nucleotides line up with TRBD2. Sequencing was carried out using PBMCs. DNA for the CDR3: TGTGCCAGCAGCCAAGATCTAGCGGGAGGCTACGAGCAGTACTTC. Its protein is CASSQDLAGGYEQYF.